The 28 T cell receptor beta chains presented below share a single source sample, sequenced in a study of control samples from healthy donors and cancer patients. Assay: immunoSEQ multiplex PCR; the TCRdb copy retains only in-frame clones and omits some. The data contain some 120,000 clones, around 87% of them singletons. Sequenced: blood. The receptors were sampled from a man in his sixties in good health.

This CDR3 is CASSFASFMNTEAFF. The CDR3 region has the DNA TGTGCCAGCAGCTTCGCGTCCTTCATGAACACTGAAGCTTTCTTT. The chain is built from TRBV5-8 and TRBJ1-1; D is unresolved. In germline, CDR1 is SGHTS, CDR2 YDEGEE. V lost 2 bases and J lost 0, with 11 bases in between. CDR3 length: 15 amino acids.

V usage is TRBV6-6 and J usage is TRBJ2-6, with D tentatively TRBD1 (6 bases). The germline gives CDR1 MNHNY, CDR2 SVGAGI (reference sequence). The CDR3 loop spans 15 amino acids. The ends were cut back, 7 bases at V and 1 base at J, with 11 bases in the middle. CDR3: CASTWDMSGANVLTF. CDR3 DNA: TGTGCCAGCACCTGGGACATGTCTGGGGCCAACGTCCTGACTTTC.

The chain couples TRBV5-4 to TRBJ1-4, with D tentatively TRBD1 (6 bases). Germline V lookup: CDR1 SGHNT, CDR2 YYREEE (reference sequence). The V end was cut by 4 bases, the J end by 5 bases, with 15 bases between. The CDR3 extends over 15 amino acids. The CDR3 region is CASSTDNRENEKLFF. DNA of the CDR3: TGTGCCAGCAGCACGGACAACAGGGAGAATGAAAAACTGTTTTTT.

The V and J genes are TRBV12-3 or TRBV12-4 and TRBJ1-5, with D perhaps matching TRBD1 (6 bases). V lost 5 bases, J lost 7 bases, and 12 bases lay in between. This CDR3 spans 13 amino acids. This CDR3 reads CASSLQGRQPQHF. In DNA, the CDR3 is TGTGCCAGCAGTCTCCAGGGGCGCCAGCCCCAGCATTTT.

The chain links TRBV7-9 to TRBJ1-6; maybe TRBD1 (5 bases). The germline V gene has CDR1 SEHNR and CDR2 FQNEAQ (reference sequence). This CDR3 comprises 16 residues. Deletions cut 5 bases from V and 6 bases from J, with 17 bases between. The CDR3 is CASSPLIDSLNSPLHF. CDR3 bases: TGTGCCAGCAGCCCTCTTATAGACAGCCTTAATTCACCCCTCCACTTT.

The chain links TRBV3-1 (or the pseudogene TRBV3-2) to TRBJ1-3; D is undetermined. Germline CDR1 is LGHDT and CDR2 is YNNKEL (reference sequence). The CDR3 is made up of 14 amino acids. Trimming pared 4 bases from V and 0 bases from J, leaving 7 bases between. The chain's CDR3 is CASSPTLSGNTIYF. CDR3 DNA sequence: TGTGCCAGCAGCCCGACCCTCTCTGGAAACACCATATATTTT.

The chain links TRBV7-6 to TRBJ2-2; TRBD1 matches 8 bases. Germline CDR1 SGHVS, CDR2 FNYEAQ. The V and J ends lost 0 bases and 7 bases, in that order; junction bases with no gene match: 7. This CDR3 is 16 amino acids long. CDR3 DNA sequence: TGTGCCAGCAGCTTAGCGCAGGCAGGGGGCTACGGGGAGCTGTTTTTT. This codes for CASSLAQAGGYGELFF.

The chain links TRBV27 to TRBJ2-3, with D perhaps matching TRBD2 (6 bases). This CDR3 comprises 13 residues. V lost 4 bases and J 3 bases, leaving 8 bases between the germline ends. Germline V CDR1 and CDR2: MNHEY, SMNVEV (reference sequence). Written as DNA, the CDR3 is TGTGCCAGCAGTTGGAGGGCGACAGATACGCAGTATTTT. It specifies CASSWRATDTQYF.

This sequence joins TRBV11-2 and TRBJ2-7, with D unclear. The CDR3 totals 11 residues. Trimming took off 1 base at V and 5 bases at J, with 3 bases between the two ends. Per germline, CDR1 SGHAT and CDR2 FQNNGV. CDR3 bases: TGTGCCAGCAGCTTAGCCCACGAGCAGTACTTC. It translates to CASSLAHEQYF.

V and J are TRBV24-1 and TRBJ1-1; TRBD1 aligns across 9 bases. The CDR3 is 14 residues long. Germline V gene data show CDR1 as KGHDR and CDR2 as SFDVKD. J was trimmed by 5 bases and V by 8 bases; bases with no gene match: 8. The CDR3 nucleotides are TGTGCCACCACCGCAACAGGGGGCGCGACTGAAGCTTTCTTT. Translated, it gives CATTATGGATEAFF.

This clone was picked up a small number of times. Written as DNA, the CDR3 is TGTGCCAGTAGTATAGATGCAAGACTAAGTAGCACAGATACGCAGTATTTT. It specifies CASSIDARLSSTDTQYF. This chain joins TRBV19 and TRBJ2-3; D perhaps matches TRBD2 (5 bases). Germline V gives CDR1 LNHDA, CDR2 SQIVND (reference sequence). V lost 0 bases, J lost 0 bases, and 13 bases lay in between. The CDR3 covers 17 residues.

This chain joins TRBV7-2 and TRBJ2-7; weak D call: TRBD2 (6 bases). The V and J ends lost 9 bases and 3 bases respectively, with 12 bases between them. This CDR3 has 12 residues. Germline CDR1 SGHTA, CDR2 FQGNSA. CDR3 coding DNA: TGTGCCAGTTCGGGACTCCTCTACGAGCAGTACTTC. Protein: CASSGLLYEQYF.

J is TRBJ2-2 and V is TRBV11-2; 9 nucleotides match TRBD1. Germline assignment: CDR1 SGHAT and CDR2 FQNNGV. The CDR3 length is 17 residues. V was clipped by 4 bases and J by 6 bases; unmatched bases: 12. CDR3 residues: CASSSKYRGQWAGELFF. The DNA for the CDR3 is TGTGCCAGCAGCTCTAAGTACAGGGGGCAATGGGCCGGGGAGCTGTTTTTT.

Only one count was recorded for this clone. CDR3 protein: CASSIDRQAEQYF. CDR3 coding DNA: TGTGCCAGTAGTATAGATAGGCAGGCCGAGCAGTACTTC. This rearrangement joins TRBV19 to TRBJ2-7; D unclear. Deletions cut 0 bases from V and 6 bases from J, with 9 bases between. The germline V gene has CDR1 LNHDA and CDR2 SQIVND (reference sequence). The CDR3 spans 13 residues.

The chain uses TRBV20-1 and TRBJ2-7, with D unclear. V dropped 3 bases and J dropped 6 bases, with 9 bases sitting between them. The length of the CDR3 is 11 residues. Germline CDR1 and CDR2: DFQATT and SNEGSKA (reference sequence). CDR3 in amino acids: CSASLVGEQYF. CDR3 DNA sequence: TGCAGTGCTAGCTTGGTAGGCGAGCAGTACTTC.

The rearrangement joins TRBV6-5 to TRBJ2-7; D gene ambiguous. The V end lost 2 bases, the J end lost 7 bases, and 15 bases lay between the germline ends. The germline V gene encodes CDR1 MNHEY and CDR2 SVGAGI. The CDR3 loop spans 14 amino acids. CDR3 sequence: CASSYRQANGEQYF. DNA of the CDR3: TGTGCCAGCAGTTACCGTCAGGCTAATGGAGAGCAGTACTTC.

V is TRBV7-2 and J is TRBJ2-3; D not resolved. CDR1 SGHTA and CDR2 FQGNSA come from the germline V gene. The germline V and J ends were trimmed by 4 bases and 2 bases, with 10 bases remaining between them. The CDR3 spans 14 residues. The CDR3 is CASSSWYITDTQYF. The DNA of the CDR3 is TGTGCCAGCAGCTCCTGGTATATCACAGATACGCAGTATTTT.

V usage is TRBV29-1 and J usage is TRBJ1-2; D possibly corresponds to TRBD1 (6 bases). This CDR3 has 16 residues. Germline CDR1 is SQVTM and CDR2 is ANQGSEA. V lost 1 base and J 7 bases, leaving 22 bases between the germline ends. The CDR3 region is CSVEGGIDRGRGGYTF. CDR3 sequence (DNA): TGCAGCGTTGAAGGGGGAATCGATCGGGGGCGCGGTGGCTACACCTTC.

This chain connects TRBV19 to TRBJ2-3, with D perhaps given as TRBD1 or TRBD2 (5 bases each). Trimming stripped 6 bases from V and 6 bases from J, with 13 bases between. In germline, CDR1 is LNHDA, CDR2 SQIVND (reference sequence). The CDR3 covers 13 residues. CDR3 in DNA: TGTGCCAGTAGGGGCAGGGACCAGGATACGCAGTATTTT. This codes for CASRGRDQDTQYF.

The chain couples TRBV7-9 to TRBJ2-1; no clear D gene. This CDR3 region has 15 residues. Between the trimmed V and J ends, which lost 5 bases and 4 bases, there was a span of 15 bases. Germline V lookup: CDR1 SEHNR, CDR2 FQNEAQ (reference sequence). CDR3 nucleotide sequence: TGTGCCAGCAGCCCGGTCGGAAACCTTTACAATGAGCAGTTCTTC. Protein product: CASSPVGNLYNEQFF.

The genes are TRBV11-2 and TRBJ2-2; TRBD2 aligns across 12 bases. Germline lookup yields CDR1 SGHAT and CDR2 FQNNGV. The CDR3 contains 16 residues. Unmatched junction bases numbered 3, after V lost 2 bases and J lost 5 bases. The CDR3 DNA is TGTGCCAGCAGCTTAAGACTAGCGGGGGTTACCGGGGAGCTGTTTTTT. Amino acid sequence: CASSLRLAGVTGELFF.

V is TRBV20-1 and J is TRBJ1-6; tentatively, D is TRBD1 (5 bases). Germline V lookup: CDR1 DFQATT, CDR2 SNEGSKA (reference sequence). Trimming cost V 3 bases and J 0 bases, with 12 bases left between them. This CDR3 has 16 residues. For the CDR3, the DNA is TGCAGTGCTAGTGAATCAGGGAGCTCCTATAATTCACCCCTCCACTTT. It yields the protein CSASESGSSYNSPLHF.

This chain connects TRBV5-6 to TRBJ1-6; the D gene is possibly TRBD1 (5 bases). V was trimmed by 1 base and J by 6 bases, leaving 14 bases between them. There are 16 residues in the CDR3. Germline V gene sequence: CDR1 SGHDT, CDR2 YYEEEE. The CDR3 protein is CASSLRLGVLNSPLHF. The CDR3 DNA is TGTGCCAGCAGCTTGAGGTTGGGGGTCCTTAATTCACCCCTCCACTTT.

The V and J genes are TRBV10-3 and TRBJ2-5, with 8 bases that match TRBD2. Germline V gene lookup returns CDR1 ENHRY and CDR2 SYGVKD. V trimming: 4 bases; J trimming: 1 base; junction bases outside the gene matches: 8. This CDR3 region has 16 residues. The CDR3 loop is CAISAGGAYLQETQYF. The CDR3 DNA sequence: TGTGCCATCAGTGCCGGGGGGGCCTACCTCCAAGAGACCCAGTACTTC.

The rearrangement links TRBV7-2 to TRBJ1-6; maybe TRBD1 (5 bases). CDR1 and CDR2 from the germline V gene are SGHTA and FQGNSA. The CDR3 is 15 residues long. Trimming shortened V by 0 bases and J by 6 bases, and 9 bases separated the two germline ends. CDR3 coding DNA: TGTGCCAGCAGCTTAGCGCCGCAGGGTAATTCACCCCTCCACTTT. Translated, it gives CASSLAPQGNSPLHF.

Turning to this clone: The junction differs from germline at one of its ends, possibly a read error. The chain joins TRBV7-7 to TRBJ2-2, with D perhaps matching TRBD1 (6 bases). Germline V CDR1 and CDR2: SSHAT, FNYEAQ (reference sequence). CDR3 size: 16 residues. CDR3 in DNA: TGTGCTAGCAGCTCTACTACAGGGTTGAACACCGGGGAGCTGTTTTTT. As protein: CASSSTTGLNTGELFF.

V usage is TRBV18 and J usage is TRBJ1-2; maybe TRBD1 (5 bases). Per germline, CDR1 KGHSH and CDR2 LQKENI. V was pared by 3 bases and J by 0 bases, with 11 bases between. This CDR3 contains 15 residues. The CDR3 region has the DNA TGTGCCAGCTCACCCCCTGACAGACCTAACTATGGCTACACCTTC. As protein: CASSPPDRPNYGYTF.

CDR3 coding DNA: TGTGCCAGCTCACCGGGGCAGGGGGCTGACAATGAGCAGTTCTTC. Its protein product is CASSPGQGADNEQFF. The rearrangement uses TRBV18 and TRBJ2-1; 8 positions agree with TRBD1. This CDR3 is 15 amino acids long. The V gene end was trimmed by 3 bases and the J gene end by 5 bases; junction bases not matched to a gene: 6. Germline V gives CDR1 KGHSH, CDR2 LQKENI.